Below, 4 T cell receptor beta chains from the same sample are listed, as sequenced in a study of T cell responses to AZD1222 COVID-19 vaccine. Here immunoSEQ multiplex PCR was the method, and the copy in TCRdb shows in-frame clones only, minus some. The top ten hold 2.5% to 3% of the sample, which has 90,000 to 100,000 clones, 87% seen once. The source was peripheral blood, collected on day 0 of AZD1222 vaccination. The receptors stem from an adult in good health.

The chain joins TRBV3-1 (or the pseudogene TRBV3-2) to TRBJ2-2; 7 bases align to TRBD2. V shed 7 bases, J shed 1 base, and the junction held 9 bases outside the gene matches. The germline gives CDR1 LGHDT, CDR2 YNNKEL (reference sequence). The CDR3 has 16 amino acids. The chain's CDR3 is CASTRASGMNTGELFF. The CDR3 DNA is TGTGCCAGCACCCGAGCGAGCGGGATGAACACCGGGGAGCTGTTTTTT.

The rearrangement joins TRBV7-2 to TRBJ2-3, with D tentatively TRBD2 (6 bases). Looked up from germline, CDR1 is SGHTA and CDR2 is FQGNSA. V lost 0 bases to trimming and J lost 2 bases, with 9 bases between them. This CDR3 spans 15 amino acids. The CDR3 here is CASSLARGATDTQYF. The CDR3 DNA reads as TGTGCCAGCAGCTTAGCGCGCGGGGCCACAGATACGCAGTATTTT.

The genes are TRBV7-6 and TRBJ2-2; no definite D call. This CDR3 has 15 residues. CDR1 is SGHVS, CDR2 FNYEAQ, per germline. V lost 7 bases to trimming and J lost 2 bases, with 14 bases between them. The CDR3 nucleotides are TGTGCCAGCAACCGACACGATTTTAACACCGGGGAGCTGTTTTTT. Translating it yields CASNRHDFNTGELFF.

The V and J genes are TRBV19 and TRBJ1-6; D is undetermined. V was pared by 1 base and J by 4 bases, with 17 bases between. The CDR3 sequence is 18 residues long. The germline V gene has CDR1 LNHDA and CDR2 SQIVND (reference sequence). CDR3 sequence: CASSIGGAPFTYNSPLHF. Here the CDR3 DNA reads TGTGCCAGTAGTATAGGCGGAGCCCCCTTCACTTATAATTCACCCCTCCACTTT.